The source of this T cell receptor (beta chain) is a study of regulatory T cells in long-lasting Graves disease. Germline assignment: CDR1 SGHDT and CDR2 YYEEEE. V lost 2 bases, J lost 2 bases, and 13 bases lay in between. The CDR3 totals 15 residues. A word on this clonotype: What it recognizes is unknown.

Findings of the study overall: Lower TCR diversity characterized persistent Graves' patients relative to newly diagnosed patients. TRBV28, TRBJ1-2 and TRBJ2-5 emerged as the favored segments in persistent disease. Persistent patients shared more public clonotypes (approximately 2,800) than new patients (approximately 1,000).

Both iRepertoire HTBI primers and Arm-PCR of CDR3 regions were used to build the TCR beta libraries. TCRdb processed the multiplex PCR reads anew with MiXCR; each CDR3 protein has one entry. The profile shows 600,000 to 850,000 distinct CDR3 sequences, approximately 31% of them singletons. Described time point: persistent/refractory GD, antithyroid drugs over 5 years with positive TRAb. Scientists built the TCR library using RNA that was extracted from PBMCs. This TCR was recovered from a female donor with Graves disease. J is TRBJ1-1 and V is TRBV5-6, with D tentatively TRBD1 (5 bases). This material consisted of peripheral blood mononuclear cells (PBMCs), taken when the disease was refractory, from a patient treated with antithyroid drugs. This CDR3 reads CASSLSRQINTEAFF. DNA of the CDR3: TGTGCCAGCAGCTTATCAAGACAGATAAACACTGAAGCTTTCTTT.